The clone carrying this TCR beta chain showed up many times. The data derive from a study of T cells in Graves' hyperthyroidism and ophthalmopathy. The CDR3 regions of TCR beta were amplified from RNA transcripts. TCR CDR3 regions were first amplified by RT-PCR with HTBI primers. From the multiplex PCR reads, TCRdb called clonotypes with MiXCR, one entry per CDR3 protein. The repertoire holds 270,000 or so distinct CDR3 sequences, with around 15% as singletons. CDR1 is LGHDT, CDR2 YNNKEL, per germline (reference sequence). With 0 bases removed from V and 5 bases from J, the gap between germline ends came to 8 bases. The CDR3 is 14 residues long.

The sequenced material came from blood. The rearrangement links TRBV3-1 to TRBJ1-5, with D unclear. This receptor was identified in a woman in her forties or fifties with Graves' hyperthyroidism that later progressed to Graves' ophthalmopathy. The DNA for the CDR3 is TGTGCCAGCAGCCAAGATCTCTGGTATCAGCCCCAGCATTTT. Protein product: CASSQDLWYQPQHF. Based on the CDR3 plus reference TRBV3-1 and TRBJ1-5, the full variable domain is DTAVSQTPKYLVTQMGNDKSIKCEQNLGHDTMYWYKQDSKKFLKIMFSYNNKELIINETVPNRFSPKSPDKAHLNLHINSLELGDSAVYFCASSQDLWYQPQHFGDGTRLSIL.